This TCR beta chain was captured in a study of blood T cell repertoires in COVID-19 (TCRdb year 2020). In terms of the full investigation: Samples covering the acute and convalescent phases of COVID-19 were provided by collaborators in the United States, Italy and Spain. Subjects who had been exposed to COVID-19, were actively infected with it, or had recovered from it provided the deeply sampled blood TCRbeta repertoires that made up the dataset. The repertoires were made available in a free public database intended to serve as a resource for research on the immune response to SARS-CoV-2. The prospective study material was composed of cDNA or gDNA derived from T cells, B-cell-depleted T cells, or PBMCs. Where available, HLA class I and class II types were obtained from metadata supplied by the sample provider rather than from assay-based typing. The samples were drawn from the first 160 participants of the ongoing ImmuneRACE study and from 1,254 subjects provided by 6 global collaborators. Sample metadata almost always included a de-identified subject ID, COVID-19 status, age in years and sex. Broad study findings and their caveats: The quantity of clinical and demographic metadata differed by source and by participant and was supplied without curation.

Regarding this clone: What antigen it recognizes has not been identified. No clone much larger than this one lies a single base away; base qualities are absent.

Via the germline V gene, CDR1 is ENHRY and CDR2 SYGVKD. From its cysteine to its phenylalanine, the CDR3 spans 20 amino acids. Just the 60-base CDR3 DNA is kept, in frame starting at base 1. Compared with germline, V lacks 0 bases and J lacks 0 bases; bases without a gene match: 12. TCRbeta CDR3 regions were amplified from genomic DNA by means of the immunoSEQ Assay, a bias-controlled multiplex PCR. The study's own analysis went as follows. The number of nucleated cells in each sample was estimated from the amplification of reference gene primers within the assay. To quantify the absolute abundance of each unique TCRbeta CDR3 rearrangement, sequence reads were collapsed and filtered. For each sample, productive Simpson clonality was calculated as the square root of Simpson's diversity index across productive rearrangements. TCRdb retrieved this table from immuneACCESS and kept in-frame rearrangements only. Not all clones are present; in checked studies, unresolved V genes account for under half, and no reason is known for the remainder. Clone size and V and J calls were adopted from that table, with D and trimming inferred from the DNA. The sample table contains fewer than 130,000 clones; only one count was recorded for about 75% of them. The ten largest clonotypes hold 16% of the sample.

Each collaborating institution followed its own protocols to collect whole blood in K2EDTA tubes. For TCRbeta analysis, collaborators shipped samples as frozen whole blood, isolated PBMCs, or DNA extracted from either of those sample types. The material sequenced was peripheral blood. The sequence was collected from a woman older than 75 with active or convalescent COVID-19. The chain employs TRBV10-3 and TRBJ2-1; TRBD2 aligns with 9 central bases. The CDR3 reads CAISESKVLAGPGSYNEQFF. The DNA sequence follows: TGTGCCATCAGTGAGTCGAAAGTGCTAGCGGGACCGGGCTCCTACAATGAGCAGTTCTTC.